The rows below give T cell receptor beta chains drawn from one sample of a study of T-cell memory formation after mild COVID-19. TCRdb redid the calling of the 5' RACE reads with MiXCR, one entry per CDR3 protein. In the table there are more than 75,000 distinct CDR3 sequences, around 13% of which are singletons. Sequencing input: PBMCs or a T cell subset sorted from them (not recorded which). The receptors originated from an adult woman who had mild COVID-19 (a few samples of this study predate the infection). Cell type and time point are not known. Each CDR3 is given with its conserved first and last residue. A D gene is named only where the DNA matches it firmly. Part of the rows lack a size; the others show once, few, many or a class for expanded clones.

>TRBV11-2|TRBJ1-2|few|.
CASTMAGNYGYTF
TGTGCCAGCACGATGGCGGGTAACTATGGCTACACCTTC
>TRBV30|TRBJ2-3|.|.
CAYSGGYTDTQYF
TGTGCCTACTCTGGGGGATACACAGATACGCAGTATTTT
>TRBV18|TRBJ2-1|few|.
CASSPDSTGFSYNEQFF
TGTGCCAGCTCACCAGACTCCACAGGGTTCTCCTACAATGAGCAGTTCTTC
>TRBV29-1|TRBJ1-3|few|.
CSVGLGNTIYF
TGCAGCGTGGGGCTCGGAAACACCATATATTTT
>TRBV12-3/TRBV12-4|TRBJ2-1|many|TRBD2
CASSLWLAGPYNEQFF
TGTGCCAGCAGTTTATGGCTAGCGGGTCCCTACAATGAGCAGTTCTTC
>TRBV4-3|TRBJ2-3|.|.
CASSQDGKYTDTQYF
TGCGCCAGCAGCCAAGATGGGAAGTACACAGATACGCAGTATTTT
>TRBV6-2/TRBV6-3|TRBJ2-5|few|.
CASSYPTSRETQYF
TGTGCCAGCAGTTACCCGACTAGTCGAGAGACCCAGTACTTC
>TRBV20-1|TRBJ2-7|few|.
CSARFGSAGQYF
TGCAGTGCTAGATTCGGGAGTGCGGGGCAGTACTTC
>TRBV27|TRBJ1-1|.|.
CASSRSWAANTEAFF
TGTGCCAGCAGTAGGTCGTGGGCGGCGAACACTGAAGCTTTCTTT
>TRBV27|TRBJ2-5|.|.
CASSSPGLRGETQYF
TGTGCCAGCAGTTCTCCGGGACTGCGGGGAGAGACCCAGTACTTC